Listed below are T cell receptor beta chains from one sample, sequenced in a study of T cells after yellow fever vaccination. Each CDR3 protein is one row after TCRdb ran MiXCR on the 5' RACE reads. In the table there are about 300,000 distinct CDR3 sequences, approximately 10% of which are singletons. The sequencing here drew on CD4+ T cells sorted from PBMCs, taken 5 days after the yellow fever booster vaccination. The receptors stem from a man aged 18 to 35 who received the YFV17D yellow fever vaccine. Each CDR3 is given with its conserved first and last residue. Fields, in order: V gene, J gene, D gene, clone size, CDR3 protein, CDR3 DNA. The D gene is left open where the match is weak. Size is stated for part of the rows, as once, few or many counts, or as a class when the clone is expanded.

V gene: TRBV7-2; J gene: TRBJ2-5; D gene: TRBD2; clone size: many; CDR3 protein: CASSFRIAGGETQYF; CDR3 DNA: TGTGCCAGCAGCTTTCGTATCGCGGGGGGAGAGACCCAGTACTTC
V gene: TRBV14; J gene: TRBJ2-1; D gene: TRBD1; clone size: few; CDR3 protein: CASSPRDRGIYNEQFF; CDR3 DNA: TGTGCCAGCAGCCCGCGGGACAGGGGCATTTACAATGAGCAGTTCTTC
V gene: TRBV2; J gene: TRBJ2-5; D gene: -; clone size: -; CDR3 protein: CASTTTGTETQYF; CDR3 DNA: TGTGCCAGCACCACGACTGGAACAGAGACCCAGTACTTC
V gene: TRBV12-3/TRBV12-4; J gene: TRBJ1-2; D gene: TRBD1; clone size: -; CDR3 protein: CASSRQGSGYTF; CDR3 DNA: TGTGCCAGCAGTCGACAGGGTAGTGGCTACACCTTC
V gene: TRBV6-2/TRBV6-3; J gene: TRBJ2-3; D gene: TRBD2; clone size: few; CDR3 protein: CASTIAGLTDTQYF; CDR3 DNA: TGTGCCAGCACCATAGCGGGGCTCACAGATACGCAGTATTTT
V gene: TRBV5-1; J gene: TRBJ2-2; D gene: TRBD1; clone size: -; CDR3 protein: CASSMTGGAPGELFF; CDR3 DNA: TGCGCCAGCAGCATGACAGGGGGCGCCCCCGGGGAGCTGTTTTTT
V gene: TRBV5-1; J gene: TRBJ1-2; D gene: -; clone size: -; CDR3 protein: CASSLEGHYGYTF; CDR3 DNA: TGCGCCAGCAGCTTGGAGGGTCACTATGGCTACACCTTC
V gene: TRBV29-1; J gene: TRBJ1-1; D gene: -; clone size: few; CDR3 protein: CSVGGENTEAFF; CDR3 DNA: TGCAGCGTTGGAGGGGAGAACACTGAAGCTTTCTTT
V gene: TRBV11-2; J gene: TRBJ2-2; D gene: -; clone size: many; CDR3 protein: CASSLALTRNTGELFF; CDR3 DNA: TGTGCCAGCAGCTTAGCTTTGACCAGGAACACCGGGGAGCTGTTTTTT
V gene: TRBV7-2; J gene: TRBJ1-2; D gene: -; clone size: many; CDR3 protein: CASSFKGAHGYTF; CDR3 DNA: TGTGCCAGCAGCTTCAAAGGGGCGCACGGCTACACCTTC
V gene: TRBV6-5; J gene: TRBJ2-7; D gene: -; clone size: few; CDR3 protein: CASRDPVGTYEQYF; CDR3 DNA: TGTGCCAGCCGGGACCCCGTGGGGACCTACGAGCAGTACTTC
V gene: TRBV10-3; J gene: TRBJ2-5; D gene: -; clone size: few; CDR3 protein: CAISLLEAAETQYF; CDR3 DNA: TGTGCCATCAGCTTGCTAGAAGCCGCTGAGACCCAGTACTTC
V gene: TRBV9; J gene: TRBJ1-1; D gene: -; clone size: -; CDR3 protein: CASSVTGPAEAFF; CDR3 DNA: TGTGCCAGCAGCGTAACAGGGCCCGCTGAAGCTTTCTTT
V gene: TRBV19; J gene: TRBJ1-1; D gene: -; clone size: few; CDR3 protein: CASSILRGAEAFF; CDR3 DNA: TGTGCCAGTAGTATTTTGAGGGGGGCTGAAGCTTTCTTT
V gene: TRBV7-2; J gene: TRBJ2-3; D gene: -; clone size: -; CDR3 protein: CASSPGGRVGTQYF; CDR3 DNA: TGTGCCAGCAGCCCCGGGGGCAGGGTCGGTACGCAGTATTTT
V gene: TRBV11-3; J gene: TRBJ2-4; D gene: -; clone size: many; CDR3 protein: CASSLGQPGTKNIQYF; CDR3 DNA: TGTGCCAGCAGCTTAGGGCAGCCGGGGACCAAAAACATTCAGTACTTC
V gene: TRBV27; J gene: TRBJ1-2; D gene: TRBD1; clone size: -; CDR3 protein: CASSRGQGSRGYTF; CDR3 DNA: TGTGCCAGCAGCCGCGGACAGGGGAGTAGAGGCTACACCTTC
V gene: TRBV7-8; J gene: TRBJ1-5; D gene: -; clone size: few; CDR3 protein: CASTPAIGGYSNQPQHF; CDR3 DNA: TGTGCCAGCACCCCTGCCATCGGGGGCTATAGCAATCAGCCCCAGCATTTT
V gene: TRBV4-2; J gene: TRBJ1-2; D gene: -; clone size: few; CDR3 protein: CASSQEQGRDISF; CDR3 DNA: TGTGCCAGCAGCCAAGAACAGGGCCGTGACATCTCCTTC
V gene: TRBV20-1; J gene: TRBJ2-2; D gene: TRBD1; clone size: -; CDR3 protein: CSARPGTGSTGELFF; CDR3 DNA: TGCAGTGCTAGGCCGGGGACAGGGAGCACCGGGGAGCTGTTTTTT
V gene: TRBV5-1; J gene: TRBJ2-5; D gene: -; clone size: many; CDR3 protein: CASSNDALQETQYF; CDR3 DNA: TGCGCCAGCAGCAACGACGCGCTCCAAGAGACCCAGTACTTC
V gene: TRBV14; J gene: TRBJ2-2; D gene: -; clone size: few; CDR3 protein: CASSQDEELFF; CDR3 DNA: TGTGCCAGCAGCCAAGACGAGGAGCTGTTTTTT
V gene: TRBV4-1; J gene: TRBJ1-5; D gene: TRBD1; clone size: many; CDR3 protein: CASSHGQGLYSNQPQHF; CDR3 DNA: TGCGCCAGCAGCCACGGACAGGGCCTCTATAGCAATCAGCCCCAGCATTTT
V gene: TRBV29-1; J gene: TRBJ2-2; D gene: -; clone size: -; CDR3 protein: CSVATLGEPGELFF; CDR3 DNA: TGCAGCGTCGCTACCCTGGGGGAACCCGGGGAGCTGTTTTTT
V gene: TRBV28; J gene: TRBJ1-1; D gene: -; clone size: many; CDR3 protein: CASSFFHTTNTEAFF; CDR3 DNA: TGTGCCAGCAGTTTTTTTCACACCACGAACACTGAAGCTTTCTTT
V gene: TRBV6-5; J gene: TRBJ2-5; D gene: TRBD2; clone size: -; CDR3 protein: CASSYSLGREGTQYF; CDR3 DNA: TGTGCCAGCAGTTACTCATTGGGTCGGGAGGGGACCCAGTACTTC
V gene: TRBV20-1; J gene: TRBJ2-1; D gene: -; clone size: many; CDR3 protein: CSASRGAEMYNEQFF; CDR3 DNA: TGCAGTGCTAGCCGTGGGGCCGAAATGTACAATGAGCAGTTCTTC
V gene: TRBV20-1; J gene: TRBJ2-5; D gene: -; clone size: -; CDR3 protein: CSARDSAPPQYF; CDR3 DNA: TGCAGTGCTAGAGATTCAGCCCCCCCCCAGTACTTC
V gene: TRBV27; J gene: TRBJ1-4; D gene: -; clone size: few; CDR3 protein: CASRRYGTDNEKLFF; CDR3 DNA: TGTGCCAGCAGAAGATACGGGACGGATAATGAAAAACTGTTTTTT
V gene: TRBV4-3; J gene: TRBJ1-2; D gene: -; clone size: few; CDR3 protein: CASSQESYQDYGYTF; CDR3 DNA: TGCGCCAGCAGCCAAGAAAGTTATCAGGACTATGGCTACACCTTC
V gene: TRBV12-3/TRBV12-4; J gene: TRBJ2-7; D gene: -; clone size: many; CDR3 protein: CASSNLAGTHYEQYF; CDR3 DNA: TGTGCCAGCAGTAACCTCGCCGGGACACACTACGAGCAGTACTTC
V gene: TRBV12-3/TRBV12-4; J gene: TRBJ2-5; D gene: -; clone size: -; CDR3 protein: CASTTFLGRETQYF; CDR3 DNA: TGTGCCAGCACCACTTTTTTGGGGAGGGAGACCCAGTACTTC
V gene: TRBV6-1; J gene: TRBJ1-1; D gene: TRBD1; clone size: few; CDR3 protein: CASSRDRENTEAFF; CDR3 DNA: TGTGCCAGCAGCCGAGACAGGGAGAACACTGAAGCTTTCTTT
V gene: TRBV29-1; J gene: TRBJ1-2; D gene: -; clone size: few; CDR3 protein: CSVKGDGYTF; CDR3 DNA: TGCAGCGTGAAGGGGGATGGCTACACCTTC
V gene: TRBV6-6; J gene: TRBJ1-3; D gene: -; clone size: few; CDR3 protein: CASSYSGSSSGNTIYF; CDR3 DNA: TGTGCCAGCAGTTACTCTGGCAGTAGCTCTGGAAACACCATATATTTT
V gene: TRBV5-4; J gene: TRBJ1-1; D gene: -; clone size: many; CDR3 protein: CASSFKSGGDTEAFF; CDR3 DNA: TGTGCCAGCAGCTTCAAATCGGGGGGGGACACTGAAGCTTTCTTT
V gene: TRBV4-3; J gene: TRBJ1-2; D gene: -; clone size: few; CDR3 protein: CASSRGGGSYGYTF; CDR3 DNA: TGCGCCAGCAGCCGGGGAGGGGGTTCCTATGGCTACACCTTC
V gene: TRBV29-1; J gene: TRBJ2-5; D gene: -; clone size: -; CDR3 protein: CSAQGQETQYF; CDR3 DNA: TGCAGCGCTCAAGGCCAAGAGACCCAGTACTTC
V gene: TRBV4-3; J gene: TRBJ2-7; D gene: -; clone size: few; CDR3 protein: CASSQDSAGFAYEQYF; CDR3 DNA: TGCGCCAGCAGCCAAGATTCGGCAGGGTTTGCCTACGAGCAGTACTTC
V gene: TRBV5-4; J gene: TRBJ2-1; D gene: -; clone size: few; CDR3 protein: CASSLETQVYNEQFF; CDR3 DNA: TGTGCCAGCAGCTTGGAAACCCAGGTATACAATGAGCAGTTCTTC
V gene: TRBV5-6; J gene: TRBJ2-3; D gene: TRBD2; clone size: many; CDR3 protein: CASLLGGGSTDTQYF; CDR3 DNA: TGTGCCAGCCTCCTTGGCGGGGGAAGCACAGATACGCAGTATTTT
V gene: TRBV19; J gene: TRBJ1-2; D gene: TRBD1; clone size: few; CDR3 protein: CASKRQGAEGYTF; CDR3 DNA: TGTGCCAGTAAGAGACAGGGGGCAGAGGGCTACACCTTC
V gene: TRBV5-6; J gene: TRBJ1-5; D gene: -; clone size: -; CDR3 protein: CASSPRASNQPQHF; CDR3 DNA: TGTGCCAGCAGCCCCAGGGCCAGCAATCAGCCCCAGCATTTT